This T cell receptor (beta chain) came from a study of blood T cell repertoires in COVID-19. Study background: T cells, B-cell-depleted T cells, or PBMCs supplied cDNA or gDNA.

Assignments of participants to cohorts depended upon their own reported clinical history. Resolution of symptoms, clearance, or two negative PCRs was present in recovered Cohort 3 donors. The CDR3 has 16 amino acids. The V gene's germline CDR1 is SGHRS and CDR2 YFSETQ. The V segment lost 0 bases and the J segment 4 bases; nucleotides outside the gene matches: 8. Method: immunoSEQ multiplex PCR; TCRdb's copy keeps in-frame clones and lacks some. Here the sample spans hundreds of thousands of clones, around 87% being singletons. J is TRBJ2-3 and V is TRBV5-1; 7 bases agree with TRBD2. The clonotype comes from a woman aged 45-59 years who had recovered from COVID-19. Sequenced material: PBMCs or T cells enriched from blood (not recorded which). CDR3 residues: CASSLDLAGEADTQYF. The CDR3 nucleotides are TGCGCCAGCAGCTTGGATTTGGCGGGAGAGGCAGATACGCAGTATTTT.